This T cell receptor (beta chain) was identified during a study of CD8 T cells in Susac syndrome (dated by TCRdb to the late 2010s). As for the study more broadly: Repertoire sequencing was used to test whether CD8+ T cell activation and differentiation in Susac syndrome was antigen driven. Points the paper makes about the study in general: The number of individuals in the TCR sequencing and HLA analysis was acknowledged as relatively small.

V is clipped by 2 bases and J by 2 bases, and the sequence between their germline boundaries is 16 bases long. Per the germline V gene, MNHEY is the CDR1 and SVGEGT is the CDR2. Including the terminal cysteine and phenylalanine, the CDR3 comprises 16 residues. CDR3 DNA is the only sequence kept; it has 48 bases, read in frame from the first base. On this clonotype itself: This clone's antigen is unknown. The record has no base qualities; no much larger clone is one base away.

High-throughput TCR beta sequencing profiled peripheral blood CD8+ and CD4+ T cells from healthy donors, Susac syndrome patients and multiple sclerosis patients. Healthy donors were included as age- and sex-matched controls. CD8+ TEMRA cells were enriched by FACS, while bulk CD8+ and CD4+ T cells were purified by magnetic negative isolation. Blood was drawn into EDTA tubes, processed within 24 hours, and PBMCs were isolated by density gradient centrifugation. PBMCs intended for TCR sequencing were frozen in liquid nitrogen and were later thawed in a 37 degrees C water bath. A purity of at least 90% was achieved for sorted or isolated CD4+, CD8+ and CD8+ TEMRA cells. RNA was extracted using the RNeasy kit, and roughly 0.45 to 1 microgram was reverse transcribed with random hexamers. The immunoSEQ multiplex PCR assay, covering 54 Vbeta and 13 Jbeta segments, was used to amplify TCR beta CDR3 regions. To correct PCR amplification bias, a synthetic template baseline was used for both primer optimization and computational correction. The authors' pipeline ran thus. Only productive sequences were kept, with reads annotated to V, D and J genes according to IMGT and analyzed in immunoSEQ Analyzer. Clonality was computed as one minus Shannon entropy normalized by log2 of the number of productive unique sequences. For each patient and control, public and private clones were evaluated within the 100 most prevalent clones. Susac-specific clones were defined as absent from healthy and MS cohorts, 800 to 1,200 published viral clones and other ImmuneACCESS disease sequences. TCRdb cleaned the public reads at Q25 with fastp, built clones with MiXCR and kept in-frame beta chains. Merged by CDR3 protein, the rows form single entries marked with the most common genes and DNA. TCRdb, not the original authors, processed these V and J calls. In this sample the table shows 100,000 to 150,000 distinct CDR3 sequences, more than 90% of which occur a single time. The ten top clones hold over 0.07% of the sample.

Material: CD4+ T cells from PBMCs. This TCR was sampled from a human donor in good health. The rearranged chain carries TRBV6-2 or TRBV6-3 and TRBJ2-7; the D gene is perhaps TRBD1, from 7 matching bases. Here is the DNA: TGTGCCAGCAGTTACGGCGGGACAGAGAAGACCTACGAGCAGTACTTC. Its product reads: CASSYGGTEKTYEQYF.